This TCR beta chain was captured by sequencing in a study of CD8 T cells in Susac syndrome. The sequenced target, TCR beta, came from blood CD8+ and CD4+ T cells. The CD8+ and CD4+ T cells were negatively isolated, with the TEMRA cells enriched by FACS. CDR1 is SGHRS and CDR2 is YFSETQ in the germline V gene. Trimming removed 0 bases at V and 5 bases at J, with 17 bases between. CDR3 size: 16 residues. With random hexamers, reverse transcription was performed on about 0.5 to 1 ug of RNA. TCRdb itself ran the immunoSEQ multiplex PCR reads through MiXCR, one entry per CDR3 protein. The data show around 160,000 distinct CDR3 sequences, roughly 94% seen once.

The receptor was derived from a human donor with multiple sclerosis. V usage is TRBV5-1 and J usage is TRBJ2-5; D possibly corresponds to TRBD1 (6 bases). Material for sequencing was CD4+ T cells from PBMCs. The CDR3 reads CASSLDGGRGYETQYF. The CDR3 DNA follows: TGCGCCAGCAGCTTGGATGGAGGCAGGGGTTACGAGACCCAGTACTTC.